Below are 21 T cell receptor beta chains sequenced from a single sample in a study of T cell responses to AZD1222 COVID-19 vaccine (dated by TCRdb to the early 2020s). What the time point label conveys for this sample: baseline before first vaccination. Libraries were constructed by the immunoSEQ multiplex PCR assay. This is the immuneACCESS table as TCRdb keeps it, with only in-frame sequences that have V and J called. A part of the clones is gone; compared with another copy, unresolved V genes explain less than half, and the rest is unexplained. The sample table lists tens of thousands of clones, more than 70% of them with a count of one. The ten largest clones represent around 21% of the sample. The sample consisted of peripheral blood, taken on day 0 of AZD1222 vaccination. The receptors come from an adult in good health.

The chain combines TRBV29-1 with TRBJ2-7, with D possibly being TRBD1 (6 bases). V was clipped by 0 bases and J by 4 bases, with 16 bases between them. The germline V gene encodes CDR1 SQVTM and CDR2 ANQGSEA. CDR3 length: 15 amino acids. CDR3 residues: CSVEDPATGLYEQYF. CDR3 in DNA: TGCAGCGTTGAAGACCCTGCGACAGGCCTTTACGAGCAGTACTTC.

The genes are TRBV3-1 (or the pseudogene TRBV3-2) and TRBJ1-1; perhaps TRBD1 as D (6 bases). Germline V gene lookup returns CDR1 LGHDT and CDR2 YNNKEL (reference sequence). V shed 3 bases and J shed 4 bases, with 12 bases lying between them. The CDR3 covers 14 residues. The CDR3 DNA reads TGTGCCAGCAGCCAGAGGGGGGGGGTCACTGAAGCTTTCTTT. It is translated as CASSQRGGVTEAFF.

The rearrangement uses TRBV5-8 and TRBJ2-1; 7 nucleotides align to TRBD2. CDR3 length equals 12 residues. CDR1 is SGHTS, CDR2 YDEGEE, per germline. As DNA, the CDR3 is TGTGCTGGGGGGGAGGGATACAATGAGCAGTTCTTC. Translating it yields CAGGEGYNEQFF.

The genes are TRBV7-2 and TRBJ1-5; D gene ambiguous. V shed 2 bases and J shed 1 base, with 6 bases lying between them. Germline CDR1 SGHTA, CDR2 FQGNSA. The CDR3 covers 14 residues. CDR3 sequence: CASSLRPSNQPQHF. The CDR3 DNA follows: TGTGCCAGCAGCTTACGGCCAAGCAATCAGCCCCAGCATTTT. Full variable domain (outside the CDR3, taken from reference TRBV7-2 and TRBJ1-5): GAGVSQSPSNKVTEKGKDVELRCDPISGHTALYWYRQSLGQGLEFLIYFQGNSAPDKSGLPSDRFSAERTGGSVSTLTIQRTQQEDSAVYLCASSLRPSNQPQHFGDGTRLSIL.

The chain combines TRBV27 with TRBJ1-4; tentative D call: TRBD1 (5 bases). V lost 5 bases and J lost 6, with 16 bases in between. Germline V gives CDR1 MNHEY, CDR2 SMNVEV (reference sequence). This CDR3 has 15 residues. The DNA of the CDR3 is TGTGCCAGCAGTCCCAGCCCCTGGGGGGATGAAAAACTGTTTTTT. Translating it yields CASSPSPWGDEKLFF.

There are a few counts of this clone. In DNA form, the CDR3 reads TGTGCCAGCAGAGGCCTCAGGGGGCCGATGCGGTATGGCTACACCTTC. This encodes CASRGLRGPMRYGYTF. The rearrangement uses TRBV28 and TRBJ1-2; TRBD1 aligns across 8 bases. The CDR3 totals 16 residues. V was clipped by 6 bases and J by 5 bases; unmatched bases: 14. From germline, CDR1 is MDHEN and CDR2 SYDVKM.

The V and J genes are TRBV5-5 and TRBJ2-7, with a possible D match to TRBD1 (6 bases). CDR3 length: 14 residues. Germline assignment: CDR1 SGHKS and CDR2 YYEKEE (reference sequence). V dropped 0 bases and J dropped 7 bases, with 14 bases sitting between them. The CDR3 here is CASSLAEGVGEQYF. The CDR3 DNA is TGTGCCAGCAGCTTGGCCGAGGGGGTGGGTGAGCAGTACTTC. The whole variable domain, remainder taken from reference TRBV5-5 and TRBJ2-7, is DAGVTQSPTHLIKTRGQQVTLRCSPISGHKSVSWYQQVLGQGPQFIFQYYEKEERGRGNFPDRFSARQFPNYSSELNVNALLLGDSALYLCASSLAEGVGEQYFGPGTRLTVT.

The chain joins TRBV7-3 to TRBJ2-5, with 9 bases identical to TRBD1. The CDR3 length is 14 residues. Germline assignment: CDR1 SGHTA and CDR2 FQGTGA. V shed 5 bases and J 5 bases; nucleotides not matched to a gene: 6. The CDR3 sequence is CASSPQGAGETQYF. CDR3 nucleotides: TGTGCCAGCAGCCCACAGGGGGCCGGGGAGACCCAGTACTTC.

This sequence joins TRBV28 and TRBJ1-1; TRBD1 matches 7 bases. Germline lookup yields CDR1 MDHEN and CDR2 SYDVKM. There are 12 residues in the CDR3. The junction had 3 bases not matched to a gene; V was cut back by 10 bases and J by 1 base. The DNA of the CDR3 is TGTGCCACCGAGGGGGCGAACACTGAAGCTTTCTTT. Translation gives CATEGANTEAFF.

The rearrangement joins TRBV7-8 to TRBJ1-1; D is uncertain. V lost 5 bases, J lost 3 bases, and 13 bases lay in between. Germline CDR1 reads SGHVS; CDR2 reads FQNEAQ. This CDR3 has 14 residues. The CDR3 here is CASSAEGPDTEAFF. The CDR3, as DNA: TGTGCCAGCAGCGCAGAAGGTCCCGACACTGAAGCTTTCTTT.

The V call is TRBV28, the J call TRBJ1-5, with D hard to call. The V gene lost 5 bases and the J gene lost 0 bases, with 5 bases spanning the gap. This CDR3 has 13 residues. Germline CDR1 MDHEN, CDR2 SYDVKM. The CDR3 DNA sequence: TGTGCCAGCAGTAAAGATAGCAATCAGCCCCAGCATTTT. Translation gives CASSKDSNQPQHF.

The chain's CDR3 is CASSPGGYGYTF. The CDR3 bases are TGTGCCAGCAGCCCCGGGGGGTATGGCTACACCTTC. This chain links TRBV9 with TRBJ1-2; tentatively, D is TRBD1 (5 bases). This CDR3 has 12 amino acids. Germline-derived CDR1 and CDR2 are SGDLS and YYNGEE. V lost 4 bases and J lost 5, with 9 bases in between. The variable domain in full, with the rest retrieved from reference TRBV9 and TRBJ1-2, is DSGVTQTPKHLITATGQRVTLRCSPRSGDLSVYWYQQSLDQGLQFLIQYYNGEERAKGNILERFSAQQFPDLHSELNLSSLELGDSALYFCASSPGGYGYTFGSGTRLTVV.

The J gene is TRBJ2-2, the V gene TRBV7-3; the D gene is possibly TRBD1 (5 bases). The CDR3 covers 16 residues. V lost 2 bases and J 1 base, leaving 11 bases between the germline ends. Per the germline V gene, CDR1 is SGHTA and CDR2 is FQGTGA. In DNA, the CDR3 is TGTGCCAGCAGCTTATGGGGCCCCCAGAACACCGGGGAGCTGTTTTTT. Protein: CASSLWGPQNTGELFF.

The chain employs TRBV2 and TRBJ1-4; D ambiguous. The CDR3 consists of 14 residues. Trimming left V 5 bases short and J 3 bases short, with 10 bases between. The germline CDR1 and CDR2 sequences are SNHLY and FYNNEI. As DNA, the CDR3 is TGTGCCAGCAGTCCCCGGCCGGCTAATGAAAAACTGTTTTTT. This gives the protein CASSPRPANEKLFF.

J is TRBJ2-7 and V is TRBV7-2, with unresolved D. Looked up from germline, CDR1 is SGHTA and CDR2 is FQGNSA. The CDR3 runs 13 residues. Trimming took 1 base from V and 6 from J, leaving 10 bases between them. The CDR3, as DNA: TGTGCCAGCAGCTTAGAGGCTAGGCGCGAGCAGTACTTC. As protein: CASSLEARREQYF.

The V gene is TRBV2, the J gene TRBJ1-1; no clear D. The CDR3 runs to 13 residues. Germline loops: CDR1 SNHLY, CDR2 FYNNEI. Trimming removed 7 bases from V and 6 bases from J, with 15 bases in between. CDR3 DNA sequence: TGTGCCAGCACTCCCCCGGGAGTCCCTGAAGCTTTCTTT. This translates into CASTPPGVPEAFF. The full variable domain, completed using reference TRBV2 and TRBJ1-1, is EPEVTQTPSHQVTQMGQEVILRCVPISNHLYFYWYRQILGQKVEFLVSFYNNEISEKSEIFDDQFSVERPDGSNFTLKIRSTKLEDSAMYFCASTPPGVPEAFFGQGTRLTVV.

This clone was recorded only once. The chain is built from TRBV6-5 and TRBJ2-7; no reliable D call. The V gene's germline CDR1 is MNHEY and CDR2 SVGAGI. With 0 bases removed from V and 2 bases from J, the gap between germline ends came to 11 bases. The CDR3 is made up of 15 amino acids. The CDR3 loop reads CASSYSGSLTYEQYF. The CDR3 bases are TGTGCCAGCAGTTACTCTGGCTCGCTTACCTACGAGCAGTACTTC.

The V call is TRBV9, the J call TRBJ2-2, with 8 positions matching TRBD2. The germline V gene has CDR1 SGDLS and CDR2 YYNGEE. Trimming cost V 4 bases and J 7 bases; bases outside gene matches: 9. The CDR3 length is 15 residues. CDR3 nucleotides: TGTGCCAGCAGCCCGTCGGGGGGGCCCGTCGGGGAGCTGTTTTTT. It is translated as CASSPSGGPVGELFF.

The chain links TRBV20-1 to TRBJ1-1, with TRBD1 matching 7 bases. The CDR3 is 11 residues long. J lost 7 bases, V lost 6 bases, and 5 bases had no gene match. From germline, CDR1 is DFQATT and CDR2 SNEGSKA (reference sequence). The CDR3 sequence is CSAWQGGEAFF. The CDR3 nucleotides are TGCAGTGCATGGCAGGGGGGTGAAGCTTTCTTT.

The rearrangement joins TRBV6-5 to TRBJ2-2; D is possibly TRBD1 (7 bases). The CDR3 has 15 residues. The V gene's germline CDR1 is MNHEY and CDR2 SVGAGI. Trimming left V 2 bases short and J 5 bases short, with 12 bases between. The CDR3 DNA is TGTGCCAGCAGTTACCAGGGGGGTCGGACCGGGGAGCTGTTTTTT. Amino acids: CASSYQGGRTGELFF.

CDR3 DNA: TGTGCCAGCGCACAATACAATGAGCAGTTCTTC. Amino acids: CASAQYNEQFF. The chain recombines TRBV18 with TRBJ2-1; no clear D gene. Deletions cut 8 bases from V and 4 bases from J, with 6 bases between. The germline gives CDR1 KGHSH, CDR2 LQKENI. There are 11 residues in the CDR3.